Presented here are 25 T cell receptor beta chains from one specimen sequenced in a study of T cells in women clearing cervical HPV infection. This table comes from immunoSEQ multiplex PCR, and its TCRdb copy is limited to in-frame clones, with some not included. The listing records fewer than 40,000 clones. The sequenced sample was blood buffy coat. Receptor source: a woman aged 18-70 years with a cervical HPV16 infection that either progressed to CIN3+ or cleared (not recorded which).

Turning to this clone: With the read ending 3 residues before the CDR3 end, the germline J gene is used to fill in that end. This chain links TRBV20-1 with TRBJ2-3; the D gene is possibly TRBD1 (6 bases). In germline, CDR1 is DFQATT, CDR2 SNEGSKA (reference sequence). This CDR3 is built from 12 residues. V was trimmed by 6 bases and J by 8 bases, leaving 15 bases between them. The covered CDR3 bases are TGCAGTGCCCCGAACTTAGGGGGTACG. Its translation is CSAPNLGGT. The CDR3 as a whole reads CSAPNLGGTQYF.

Points on this clone: The DNA ends 3 residues before the CDR3 does, and the rest of the CDR3 is filled in from the germline J gene. The rearrangement joins TRBV5-6 to TRBJ2-1, with D maybe TRBD1 (5 bases). Germline CDR1 SGHDT, CDR2 YYEEEE. Trimming removed 5 bases at V and 1 base at J, with 13 bases between. This CDR3 comprises 15 residues. The CDR3 here is CASSLIDSSYNEQFF. The CDR3 bases that were read are TGTGCCAGCAGTTTGATCGACAGTTCCTACAATGAG.

Remarks on this clone: The read halts 3 residues ahead of the CDR3 end, with the missing end drawn from the germline J gene. V is TRBV5-1 and J is TRBJ1-6; 9 bases map to TRBD1. V shed 0 bases and J 8 bases; nucleotides not matched to a gene: 3. The length of the CDR3 is 15 residues. The germline V gene encodes CDR1 SGHRS and CDR2 YFSETQ. The covered CDR3 bases are TGCGCCAGCAGCTTGGCCTGGACAGGGGATTCACCC. This codes for CASSLAWTGDSP. The full CDR3 protein reads CASSLAWTGDSPLHF.

Comment on this clone: The read terminates 3 residues ahead of where the CDR3 ends, so the germline J gene completes it. The rearrangement joins TRBV6-1 to TRBJ2-6; 9 nucleotides match TRBD1. The CDR3 has 18 residues. Germline V gene sequence: CDR1 MNHNS, CDR2 SASEGT. Trimming cost V 2 bases and J 4 bases; bases outside gene matches: 9. CDR3 amino acids: CASSESGQGGTGANVLTF. The covered CDR3 bases are TGTGCCAGCAGTGAATCGGGACAGGGAGGAACGGGGGCCAACGTC.

A note on this clone: The CDR3 goes on 3 residues after the read ends, and that part is filled in from the germline J gene. V gene TRBV10-3 combines with J gene TRBJ1-2; 8 bases line up with TRBD1. Germline-derived CDR1 and CDR2 are ENHRY and SYGVKD. The CDR3 runs 13 residues. Here the CDR3 reads CAIRETGADGYTF. Incomplete CDR3 DNA: TGTGCCATCAGGGAGACAGGGGCAGACGGC.

Turning to this clone: From the germline J gene comes the end of the CDR3, since the read stops 3 residues before it. The chain couples TRBV2 to TRBJ2-7, with 7 bases aligning to TRBD1. V was clipped by 10 bases and J by 5 bases; unmatched bases: 14. The CDR3 runs to 14 residues. Per the germline V gene, CDR1 is SNHLY and CDR2 is FYNNEI. CDR3 loop: CATLLDRVKNEQYF. The CDR3 bases that were read are TGTGCCACCCTTCTTGACAGGGTAAAAAACGAG.

On this clone: The read falls 3 residues short of the CDR3 end, and the missing part is taken from the germline J gene. The rearrangement joins TRBV12-3 or TRBV12-4 to TRBJ1-5; D not certain. The V end lost 3 bases, the J end lost 0 bases, and 15 bases lay between the germline ends. This CDR3 region has 17 residues. The covered CDR3 bases are TGTGCCAGCAGTTTTCGAGTCCTGCAGAATAGCAATCAGCCC. Protein product: CASSFRVLQNSNQP. The CDR3 in full is CASSFRVLQNSNQPQHF.

With regard to this clone: The read terminates 3 residues before the CDR3 end, so the remaining end is supplied by the germline J gene. This chain links TRBV7-9 with TRBJ2-7; D gene ambiguous. Germline CDR1 is SEHNR and CDR2 is FQNEAQ (reference sequence). Trimming cost V 5 bases and J 6 bases, with 11 bases left between them. The CDR3 has 12 residues. The CDR3 bases that were read are TGTGCCAGCAGCCCAGGATCCAGCGAG. Residues: CASSPGSSE. The full CDR3 sequence reads CASSPGSSEQYF.

The chain's CDR3 is CSARSVIGDEKLFF. The sequenced CDR3 bases are TGCAGTGCTAGAAGCGTGATAGGAGATGAAAAA. The chain couples TRBV20-1 to TRBJ1-4; D remains unclear. The read finishes 3 residues shy of the CDR3 end, and the germline J gene is used to complete it. V was clipped by 2 bases and J by 6 bases, with 13 bases between them. The germline V gene encodes CDR1 DFQATT and CDR2 SNEGSKA (reference sequence). The CDR3 runs to 14 residues.

Concerning this clone itself: The read ends 3 residues early relative to the CDR3; the germline J gene fills the gap. The chain is built from TRBV6-1 and TRBJ2-1, with TRBD1 as a possible D gene (7 bases). This CDR3 contains 16 residues. In germline, CDR1 is MNHNS, CDR2 SASEGT. The V and J ends lost 4 bases and 5 bases respectively, with 18 bases between them. CDR3 residues: CASSALSGGTHNEQFF. CDR3 bases read: TGTGCCAGCAGTGCCCTCTCAGGGGGGACACACAATGAG.

Notes on this clone: Coverage ceases 3 residues before the CDR3 finishes, and the germline J gene fills in the end. The chain is built from TRBV19 and TRBJ1-1; D gene ambiguous. Germline-derived CDR1 and CDR2 are LNHDA and SQIVND (reference sequence). Trimming removed 7 bases at V and 7 bases at J, with 16 bases between. This CDR3 has 13 residues. CDR3 bases read: TGTGCCAGTACCCTGGGCCGGGGAGTTGAA. This encodes CASTLGRGVE. The full-length CDR3 reads as CASTLGRGVEAFF.

The sequenced part of the CDR3 DNA is TGCAGTGCTAGAGATTTAGGGTTGATGACAGGGGAATTCAACTATGGC. It encodes CSARDLGLMTGEFNYG. The entire CDR3 protein reads CSARDLGLMTGEFNYGYTF. This chain uses TRBV20-1 with TRBJ1-2; 8 positions match TRBD1. The CDR3 end is not reached by the read, which stops 3 residues before it; the germline J gene fills it in. V lost 0 bases and J lost 2; bases outside the gene matches: 17. CDR3 size: 19 residues. Per germline, CDR1 DFQATT and CDR2 SNEGSKA (reference sequence).

Details on this clone: The read ends 3 residues early relative to the CDR3; the germline J gene fills the gap. The genes are TRBV18 and TRBJ1-2; D is undetermined. The CDR3 covers 15 residues. Germline V gene lookup returns CDR1 KGHSH and CDR2 LQKENI. This CDR3 is CASSLDETLSRGYTF. Partial CDR3 DNA: TGTGCCAGCTCACTCGATGAGACTCTGAGTCGGGGC.

A word on this clone: The DNA ends 3 residues before the CDR3 does, and the rest of the CDR3 is filled in from the germline J gene. The genes are TRBV7-3 and TRBJ2-1, with TRBD1 identical over 10 bases. The germline CDR1 and CDR2 sequences are SGHTA and FQGTGA. The CDR3 is made up of 18 amino acids. V shed 1 base and J 5 bases; nucleotides not matched to a gene: 11. The CDR3 bases that were read are TGTGCCAGCAGCTTAAGGGCCCCGGGACAGGGGACCCACAATGAG. As protein: CASSLRAPGQGTHNE. The full CDR3 reads CASSLRAPGQGTHNEQFF.

The CDR3 protein is CSAPIYQGGTEAFF. The sequenced CDR3 bases are TGCAGTGCTCCGATTTACCAGGGAGGTACTGAA. The V gene is TRBV20-1, the J gene TRBJ1-1; TRBD1 might be the D (5 bases). From the germline J gene comes the end of the CDR3, since the read stops 3 residues before it. V lost 5 bases, J lost 5 bases, and 18 bases lay in between. The CDR3 is made up of 14 amino acids. Germline CDR1 reads DFQATT; CDR2 reads SNEGSKA (reference sequence).

Details on this clone: Read sequence stops 3 residues before the CDR3 end, and the germline J gene provides the missing end. This sequence joins TRBV4-1 and TRBJ2-7; D tentatively reads TRBD1 or TRBD2 (5 bases each). In germline, CDR1 is MGHRA, CDR2 YSYEKL. The CDR3 runs 14 residues. Trimming took 1 base from V and 2 from J, leaving 9 bases between them. The CDR3 here is CASSQVQGAYEQYF. The DNA read from the CDR3 is TGCGCCAGCAGCCAAGTGCAGGGAGCCTACGAG.

A word on this clone: The read stops 3 residues short of the end of the CDR3; the missing end is completed from the germline J gene. This sequence joins TRBV7-9 and TRBJ1-2, with TRBD1 identical over 7 bases. Germline V gene lookup returns CDR1 SEHNR and CDR2 FQNEAQ (reference sequence). The CDR3 length is 14 residues. CDR3 residues: CASSLGQGYSGYTF. The covered CDR3 bases are TGTGCCAGCAGCTTAGGACAGGGATATTCCGGC.

Note on this clone: From the germline J gene comes the end of the CDR3, since the read stops 3 residues before it. The gene calls are TRBV19 and TRBJ1-2, with D possibly TRBD1 on 6 matching bases. V shed 10 bases and J shed 4 bases, with 22 bases lying between them. The CDR3 totals 15 residues. Germline CDR1 is LNHDA and CDR2 is SQIVND (reference sequence). Here the CDR3 reads CATASGQRLPYGYTF. CDR3 DNA, as far as it was read: TGTGCCACCGCCTCAGGACAGCGTTTACCCTATGGC.

For this clone: The read is 3 residues too short to cover the CDR3 end, so that end is filled in from the germline J gene. V is TRBV7-9 and J is TRBJ2-1; D might be TRBD2 (6 bases). Trimming left V 5 bases short and J 1 base short, with 12 bases between. The CDR3 has 15 amino acids. Looked up from germline, CDR1 is SEHNR and CDR2 is FQNEAQ (reference sequence). CDR3 DNA, as far as it was read: TGTGCCAGCAGCGTAGTCGGGGGATCCTACAATGAG. It specifies CASSVVGGSYNE. Given in full, the CDR3 is CASSVVGGSYNEQFF.

A word on this clone: The sequence runs out 3 residues before the end of the CDR3; the remainder is reconstructed from the germline J gene. The rearrangement joins TRBV6-1 to TRBJ1-4; 9 nucleotides line up with TRBD1. The length of the CDR3 is 15 residues. V gave up 3 bases and J gave up 8 bases; unmatched junction bases: 7. Germline V lookup: CDR1 MNHNS, CDR2 SASEGT. The CDR3 bases that were read are TGTGCCAGCAGTGACATTGGGACAGGGCGAGAAAAA. This translates into CASSDIGTGREK. The entire CDR3 is CASSDIGTGREKLFF.

Notes on this clone: The CDR3 end falls 3 residues outside the read, so it is completed with the germline J gene. The V gene is TRBV19, the J gene TRBJ2-3, with a weak D call TRBD2 (6 bases). With 7 bases removed from V and 4 bases from J, the gap between germline ends came to 12 bases. Germline assignment: CDR1 LNHDA and CDR2 SQIVND (reference sequence). The CDR3 length is 13 residues. The CDR3 region is CASTVGGADTQYF. Partial CDR3 DNA: TGTGCCAGTACCGTCGGCGGGGCAGATACG.

In regard to this clone: From the germline J gene comes the end of the CDR3, since the read stops 3 residues before it. The gene calls are TRBV20-1 and TRBJ1-2; weak D call: TRBD1 (5 bases). This CDR3 has 15 residues. V was trimmed by 3 bases and J by 6 bases, leaving 20 bases between them. Germline-derived CDR1 and CDR2 are DFQATT and SNEGSKA (reference sequence). The CDR3 reads CSASLSGTISDGYTF. The CDR3 DNA, read in part, is TGCAGTGCTAGCTTGTCAGGGACTATTTCGGATGGC.

As for this clone: The read stops 3 residues short of the end of the CDR3; the missing end is completed from the germline J gene. The J gene is TRBJ1-5, the V gene TRBV19, with 7 bases identical to TRBD1. V shed 1 base and J 6 bases; nucleotides not matched to a gene: 6. This CDR3 is built from 15 residues. CDR1 and CDR2 from the germline V gene are LNHDA and SQIVND (reference sequence). The CDR3 bases that were read are TGTGCCAGTAGTATAGGAAGCAGGGGGAGTCAGCCC. Translated, it gives CASSIGSRGSQP. The complete CDR3 sequence is CASSIGSRGSQPQHF.

Concerning this clone: The read terminates 3 residues before the CDR3 end, so the remaining end is supplied by the germline J gene. The chain links TRBV5-4 to TRBJ1-2; D is unresolved. The V gene lost 4 bases and the J gene lost 4 bases, with 14 bases spanning the gap. Germline V gene sequence: CDR1 SGHNT, CDR2 YYREEE (reference sequence). The CDR3 runs to 14 residues. CDR3 residues: CASSIPRASYGYTF. The CDR3 DNA, read in part, is TGTGCCAGCAGCATCCCGCGGGCCTCCTATGGC.

Notes on this clone: The read halts 3 residues ahead of the CDR3 end, with the missing end drawn from the germline J gene. This chain uses TRBV5-1 with TRBJ1-6, with TRBD1 matching 8 bases. J lost 10 bases, V lost 0 bases, and 9 bases had no gene match. This CDR3 region has 16 residues. Germline loops: CDR1 SGHRS, CDR2 YFSETQ. CDR3 residues: CASSLVRQGAASPLHF. Incomplete CDR3 DNA: TGCGCCAGCAGCTTGGTGAGGCAGGGGGCGGCCTCACCC.